The clone carrying this T cell receptor (beta chain) was counted a few times. Its matching antigen is unknown. These data are taken from a study of vaccination effects on CD4 cells after COVID-19. Study in general: Following the second dose by a median of 72 days, the post-vaccine samples were obtained.

Whole-study findings and limits: Convalescent patients numbered few in the study; early post-infection timepoints were missing entirely.

From germline, CDR1 is SGHTA and CDR2 FQGNSA. The CDR3 has 17 amino acids. V was clipped by 0 bases and J by 2 bases, with 11 bases between them. Generated by immunoSEQ multiplex PCR, the TCRdb table keeps only in-frame clones and is missing some. The sample includes roughly 33,000 clones, around 80% of them seen just once. Cells that had been cultured for 10 days were the source of isolated CD4+ T cells. According to PCR results, the person was infected with SARS-CoV-2 between March and December 2020. Everyone in the study got two shots of either the BNT162b2 or mRNA-1273 vaccine. The material was CD4+ T cells from PBMCs cultured without peptide, obtained after COVID-19 vaccination. The chain couples TRBV7-2 to TRBJ2-6; the D gene is possibly TRBD1 (5 bases). The receptor's source is a human donor who had a prior SARS-CoV-2 infection. In DNA, the CDR3 is TGTGCCAGCAGCTTAGCAGGGGCTGCACCTGGGGCCAACGTCCTGACTTTC. Its protein is CASSLAGAAPGANVLTF.